The 13 T cell receptor beta chains given below trace back to one sample, sequenced in a study of blood T cell repertoires in COVID-19. TCRdb keeps only in-frame clones here, not all; method: immunoSEQ multiplex PCR. The data contain about 370,000 clones, approximately 90% of them seen just once; the ten biggest clones take up approximately 1%. Sequenced input: PBMCs or T cells enriched from blood (not recorded which). The receptors originated from a man aged 18-30 years who had recovered from COVID-19.

V usage is TRBV4-2 and J usage is TRBJ2-2, with a weak D call TRBD2 (7 bases). The germline CDR1 and CDR2 sequences are LGHNA and YNFKEQ. Trimming took 3 bases from V and 4 from J, leaving 18 bases between them. CDR3 length: 17 amino acids. CDR3 nucleotide sequence: TGTGCCAGCAGCCACACCGGGGGGCGTATGAGCACCGGGGAGCTGTTTTTT. Translated, it gives CASSHTGGRMSTGELFF.

CDR3 residues: CASSVKGGNQPQHF. Written as DNA, the CDR3 is TGTGCCAGCAGTGTAAAGGGGGGCAATCAGCCCCAGCATTTT. This sequence joins TRBV2 and TRBJ1-5; maybe TRBD1 (6 bases). Trimming left V 4 bases short and J 2 bases short, with 9 bases between. Germline lookup yields CDR1 SNHLY and CDR2 FYNNEI. This CDR3 has 14 residues. The complete variable domain, with remaining parts taken from reference TRBV2 and TRBJ1-5, reads EPEVTQTPSHQVTQMGQEVILRCVPISNHLYFYWYRQILGQKVEFLVSFYNNEISEKSEIFDDQFSVERPDGSNFTLKIRSTKLEDSAMYFCASSVKGGNQPQHFGDGTRLSIL.

This chain connects TRBV12-3 or TRBV12-4 to TRBJ2-1; D perhaps matches TRBD1 (5 bases). CDR3 length equals 12 residues. V lost 5 bases to trimming and J lost 14 bases, with 16 bases between them. CDR3 coding DNA: TGTGCCAGCAGTGTGGGCGTGGGGCGTGAGTTCTTC. This gives the protein CASSVGVGREFF.

The chain is built from TRBV3-1 (or the pseudogene TRBV3-2) and TRBJ2-5, with TRBD1 as a possible D gene (6 bases). V gave up 0 bases and J gave up 5 bases, with 25 bases separating them. Germline CDR1 is LGHDT and CDR2 is YNNKEL (reference sequence). The CDR3 length is 19 residues. In DNA form, the CDR3 reads TGTGCCAGCAGCCAAGATAGTGTCGGGACATTAACGATCTCTGAGACCCAGTACTTC. It codes for CASSQDSVGTLTISETQYF.

V and J are TRBV2 and TRBJ2-1; TRBD2 matches 8 bases. This CDR3 is 13 amino acids long. With 10 bases clipped from V and 0 bases from J, the junction kept 2 bases outside the gene matches. Per the germline V gene, CDR1 is SNHLY and CDR2 is FYNNEI. The CDR3 is CATSGGSYNEQFF. The CDR3 region has the DNA TGTGCCACCAGCGGGGGCTCCTACAATGAGCAGTTCTTC.

The rearrangement uses TRBV19 and TRBJ1-1; the D is unclear. The V end lost 6 bases, the J end lost 8 bases, and 16 bases lay between the germline ends. In germline, CDR1 is LNHDA, CDR2 SQIVND (reference sequence). The CDR3 is 13 amino acids. The DNA for the CDR3 is TGTGCCAGTAGCAACTCCCGAGGAAGAGAAGCTTTCTTT. As protein: CASSNSRGREAFF. Combining the CDR3 with reference TRBV19 and TRBJ1-1 gives the whole variable domain DGGITQSPKYLFRKEGQNVTLSCEQNLNHDAMYWYRQDPGQGLRLIYYSQIVNDFQKGDIAEGYSVSREKKESFPLTVTSAQKNPTAFYLCASSNSRGREAFFGQGTRLTVV.

Points on this clone: Because it lacks the conserved phenylalanine or tryptophan at the end, this CDR3 is likely a read error. It is unclear where the CDR3 begins or ends on the DNA, so no DNA is shown, and the CDR3 is as TCRdb lists it. The V gene is TRBV6-6, the J gene TRBJ1-1; the table's D call of TRBD1 was not tested on the DNA. The CDR3 extends over 9 residues, inclusive of both ends. Germline CDR1 is MNHNY and CDR2 is SVGAGI (reference sequence). The CDR3 here is CASRGQGEA.

V and J are TRBV6-2 or TRBV6-3 and TRBJ1-2; D is uncertain. The CDR3 contains 15 residues. Germline V gene data show CDR1 as MNHEY and CDR2 as SVGEGT. The germline V and J ends were trimmed by 6 bases and 4 bases, with 18 bases remaining between them. CDR3 coding DNA: TGTGCCAGCAGCTCACCGGGAGACCTAATCTATGGCTACACCTTC. It is translated as CASSSPGDLIYGYTF.

CDR3 region: CASSDTAGRTYEQYF. The CDR3 nucleotides are TGTGCCAGCAGTGACACGGCCGGGAGGACCTACGAGCAGTACTTC. This chain joins TRBV6-1 and TRBJ2-7; 7 nucleotides align to TRBD2. The CDR3 spans 15 residues. The V and J ends lost 3 bases and 2 bases, in that order; junction bases with no gene match: 7. Germline loops: CDR1 MNHNS, CDR2 SASEGT.

The rearrangement links TRBV4-1 to TRBJ2-3, with no clear D. The length of the CDR3 is 16 residues. The V end lost 4 bases, the J end lost 0 bases, and 14 bases lay between the germline ends. Germline CDR1 and CDR2: MGHRA and YSYEKL. The CDR3 sequence is CASSPLGVGSTDTQYF. DNA of the CDR3: TGCGCCAGCAGCCCCCTTGGAGTCGGAAGCACAGATACGCAGTATTTT.

The J gene is TRBJ1-2, the V gene TRBV15; no definite D call. Looked up from germline, CDR1 is LNHNV and CDR2 is YYDKDF (reference sequence). CDR3 length equals 13 residues. V lost 0 bases, J lost 10 bases, and 12 bases lay in between. The DNA of the CDR3 is TGTGCCACCAGCAGAGATCGCCAGTCCTTCTACACCTTC. Translation: CATSRDRQSFYTF.

The V and J genes are TRBV18 and TRBJ1-2; D may be TRBD1 (6 bases). The germline gives CDR1 KGHSH, CDR2 LQKENI. This CDR3 spans 16 amino acids. V shed 4 bases and J shed 2 bases, with 17 bases lying between them. The CDR3 sequence is CASSRNNRDMNYGYTF. The CDR3 bases are TGTGCCAGCTCACGAAACAACCGGGACATGAACTATGGCTACACCTTC.

The chain has TRBV19 and TRBJ2-7; the match to TRBD2 covers 13 bases. The CDR3 sequence is 16 residues long. Germline V gene data show CDR1 as LNHDA and CDR2 as SQIVND (reference sequence). The V gene end was trimmed by 5 bases and the J gene end by 6 bases; junction bases not matched to a gene: 10. As DNA, the CDR3 is TGTGCCAGTAGTCCCTGGACTAGCGGGGGAACTGGCGAGCAGTACTTC. Translating gives CASSPWTSGGTGEQYF.